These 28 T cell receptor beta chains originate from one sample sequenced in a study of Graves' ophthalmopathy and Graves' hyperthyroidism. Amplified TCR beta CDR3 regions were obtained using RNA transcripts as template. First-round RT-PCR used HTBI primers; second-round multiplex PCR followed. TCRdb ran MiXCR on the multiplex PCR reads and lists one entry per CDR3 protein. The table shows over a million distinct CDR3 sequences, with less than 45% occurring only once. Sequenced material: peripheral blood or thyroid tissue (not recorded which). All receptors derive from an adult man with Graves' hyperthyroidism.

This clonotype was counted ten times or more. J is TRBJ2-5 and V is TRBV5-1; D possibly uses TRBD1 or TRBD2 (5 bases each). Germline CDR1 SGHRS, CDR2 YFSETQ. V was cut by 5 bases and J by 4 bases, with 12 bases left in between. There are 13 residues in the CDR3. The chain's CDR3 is CASRMGRGETQYF. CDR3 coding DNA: TGCGCCAGCAGAATGGGACGTGGAGAGACCCAGTACTTC.

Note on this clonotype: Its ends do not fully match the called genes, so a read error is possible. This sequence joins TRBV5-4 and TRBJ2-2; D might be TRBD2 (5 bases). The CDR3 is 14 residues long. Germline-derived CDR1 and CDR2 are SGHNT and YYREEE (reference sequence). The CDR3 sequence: CASSATKNTGELFF. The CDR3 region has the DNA TGCGCCAGCAGCGCGACTAAGAACACCGGGGAGCTGTTTTTT.

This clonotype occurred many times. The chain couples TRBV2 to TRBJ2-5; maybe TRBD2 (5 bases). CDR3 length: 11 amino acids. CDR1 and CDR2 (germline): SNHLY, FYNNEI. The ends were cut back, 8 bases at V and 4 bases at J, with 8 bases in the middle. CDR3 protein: CASRGTETQYF. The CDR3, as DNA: TGTGCCAGCCGGGGTACAGAGACCCAGTACTTC.

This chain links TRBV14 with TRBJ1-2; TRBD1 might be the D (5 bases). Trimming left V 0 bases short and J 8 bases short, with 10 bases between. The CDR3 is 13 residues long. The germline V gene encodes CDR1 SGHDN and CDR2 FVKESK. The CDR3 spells CASSQERDFGYTF. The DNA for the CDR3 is TGTGCCAGCAGCCAAGAGAGGGACTTCGGCTACACCTTC.

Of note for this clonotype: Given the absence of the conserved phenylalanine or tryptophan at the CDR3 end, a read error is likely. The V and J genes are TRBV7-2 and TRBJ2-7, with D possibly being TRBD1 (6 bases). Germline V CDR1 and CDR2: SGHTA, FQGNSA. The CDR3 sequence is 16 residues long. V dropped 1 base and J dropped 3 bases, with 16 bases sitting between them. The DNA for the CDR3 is TGTGCCAGCAGCTTAGTCGAGGCAGGGGCGGGCTACGAGCAGTACCTC. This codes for CASSLVEAGAGYEQYL.

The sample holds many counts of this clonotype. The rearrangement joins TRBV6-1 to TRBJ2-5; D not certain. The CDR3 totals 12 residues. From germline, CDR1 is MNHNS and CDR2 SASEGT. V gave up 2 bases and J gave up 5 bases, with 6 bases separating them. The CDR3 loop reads CASSEFGETQYF. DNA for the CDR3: TGTGCCAGCAGTGAATTCGGGGAGACCCAGTACTTC.

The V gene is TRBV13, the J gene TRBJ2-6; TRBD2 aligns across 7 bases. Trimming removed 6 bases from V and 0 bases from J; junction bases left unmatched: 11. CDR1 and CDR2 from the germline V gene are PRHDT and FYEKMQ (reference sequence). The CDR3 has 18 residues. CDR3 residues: CASRSWAGVLSGANVLTF. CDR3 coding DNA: TGTGCCAGCAGGAGTTGGGCGGGGGTTCTCTCTGGGGCCAACGTCCTGACTTTC. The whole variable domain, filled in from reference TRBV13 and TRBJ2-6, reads AAGVIQSPRHLIKEKRETATLKCYPIPRHDTVYWYQQGPGQDPQFLISFYEKMQSDKGSIPDRFSAQQFSDYHSELNMSSLELGDSALYFCASRSWAGVLSGANVLTFGAGSRLTVL.

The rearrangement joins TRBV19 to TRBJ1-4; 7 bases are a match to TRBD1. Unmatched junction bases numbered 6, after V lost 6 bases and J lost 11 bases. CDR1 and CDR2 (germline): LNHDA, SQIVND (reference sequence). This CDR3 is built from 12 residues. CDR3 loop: CASRDDRVKLFF. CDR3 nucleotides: TGTGCCAGTAGGGACGACAGGGTGAAACTGTTTTTT.

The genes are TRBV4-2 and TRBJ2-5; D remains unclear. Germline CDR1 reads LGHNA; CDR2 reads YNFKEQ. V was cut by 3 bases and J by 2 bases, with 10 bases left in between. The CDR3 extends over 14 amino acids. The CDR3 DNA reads TGTGCCAGCAGCCATGAAACAGAACAAGAGACCCAGTACTTC. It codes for CASSHETEQETQYF.

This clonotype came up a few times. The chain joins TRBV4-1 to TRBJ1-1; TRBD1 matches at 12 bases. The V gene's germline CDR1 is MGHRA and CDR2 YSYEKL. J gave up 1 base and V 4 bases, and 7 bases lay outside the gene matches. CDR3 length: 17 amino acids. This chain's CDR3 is CASSLEGQGAENTEAFF. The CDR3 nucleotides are TGCGCCAGCAGCCTAGAGGGACAGGGGGCCGAGAACACTGAAGCTTTCTTT.

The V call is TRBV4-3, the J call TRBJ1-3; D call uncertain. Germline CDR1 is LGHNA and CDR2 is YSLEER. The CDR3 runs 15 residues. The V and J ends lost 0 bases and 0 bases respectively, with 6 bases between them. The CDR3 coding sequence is TGCGCCAGCAGCCAAGAAAACCTCTCTGGAAACACCATATATTTT. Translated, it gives CASSQENLSGNTIYF.

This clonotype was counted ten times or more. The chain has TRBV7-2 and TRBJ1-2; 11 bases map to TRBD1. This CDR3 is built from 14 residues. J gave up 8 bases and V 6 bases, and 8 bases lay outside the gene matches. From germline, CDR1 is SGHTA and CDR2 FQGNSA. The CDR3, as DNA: TGTGCCAGCAGATCTCCGGGACAGGGGGTCGGCTACACCTTC. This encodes CASRSPGQGVGYTF.

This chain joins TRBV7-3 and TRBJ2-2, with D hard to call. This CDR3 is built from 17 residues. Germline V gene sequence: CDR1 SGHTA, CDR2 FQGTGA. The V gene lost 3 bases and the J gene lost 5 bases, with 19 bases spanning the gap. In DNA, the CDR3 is TGTGCCAGCAGCTTGGTTACACGATCGGTTGGAACCGGGGAGCTGTTTTTT. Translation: CASSLVTRSVGTGELFF.

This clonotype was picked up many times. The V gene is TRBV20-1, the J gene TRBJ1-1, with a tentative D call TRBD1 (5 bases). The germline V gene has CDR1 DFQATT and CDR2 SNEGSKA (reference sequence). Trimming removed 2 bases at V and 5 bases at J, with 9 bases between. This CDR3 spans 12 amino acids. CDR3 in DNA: TGCAGTGCTAGATTCCAGGGAACTGAAGCTTTCTTT. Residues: CSARFQGTEAFF.

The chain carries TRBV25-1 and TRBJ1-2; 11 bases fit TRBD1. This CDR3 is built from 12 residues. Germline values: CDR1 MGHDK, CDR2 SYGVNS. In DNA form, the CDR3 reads TGTGCGAGAGGACAGGGGGCCGAGGGCTACACCTTC. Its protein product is CARGQGAEGYTF.

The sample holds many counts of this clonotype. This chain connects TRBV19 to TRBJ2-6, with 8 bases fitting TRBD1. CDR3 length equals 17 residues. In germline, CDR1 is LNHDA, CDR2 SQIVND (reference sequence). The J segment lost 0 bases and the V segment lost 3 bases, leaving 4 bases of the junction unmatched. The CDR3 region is CASSMGTGYSGANVLTF. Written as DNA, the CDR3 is TGTGCCAGTAGTATGGGGACAGGCTACTCTGGGGCCAACGTCCTGACTTTC.

The CDR3 region has the DNA TGTGCCAGCAGCGGGGACCGGGGCCCCAAAGGGGATTATAGCAATCAGCCCCAGCATTTT. The encoded protein is CASSGDRGPKGDYSNQPQHF. The chain employs TRBV11-2 and TRBJ1-5; D may be TRBD1 (5 bases). Germline loops: CDR1 SGHAT, CDR2 FQNNGV. The ends were cut back, 5 bases at V and 0 bases at J, with 26 bases in the middle. The CDR3 has 20 residues.

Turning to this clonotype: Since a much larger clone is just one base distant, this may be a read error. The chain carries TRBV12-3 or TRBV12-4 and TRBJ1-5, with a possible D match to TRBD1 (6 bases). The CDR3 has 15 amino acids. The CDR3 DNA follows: TGTGCCAACAGTTTTTCGAGGGGGGAGGGTCAGCCCCAGCATTTT. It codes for CANSFSRGEGQPQHF.

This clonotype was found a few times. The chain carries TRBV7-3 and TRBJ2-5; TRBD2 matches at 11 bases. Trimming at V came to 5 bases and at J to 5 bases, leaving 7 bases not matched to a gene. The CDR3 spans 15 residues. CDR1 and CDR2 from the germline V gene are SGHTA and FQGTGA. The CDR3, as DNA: TGTGCCAGCAGCCGGGTAGCGGGAGGGCACGAGACCCAGTACTTC. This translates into CASSRVAGGHETQYF.

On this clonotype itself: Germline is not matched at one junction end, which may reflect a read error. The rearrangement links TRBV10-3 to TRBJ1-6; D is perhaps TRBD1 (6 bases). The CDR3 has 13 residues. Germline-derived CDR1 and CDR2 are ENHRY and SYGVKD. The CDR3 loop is CVIWDITNSPLHF. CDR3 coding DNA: TGTGTCATCTGGGACATAACCAATTCACCCCTCCACTTT.

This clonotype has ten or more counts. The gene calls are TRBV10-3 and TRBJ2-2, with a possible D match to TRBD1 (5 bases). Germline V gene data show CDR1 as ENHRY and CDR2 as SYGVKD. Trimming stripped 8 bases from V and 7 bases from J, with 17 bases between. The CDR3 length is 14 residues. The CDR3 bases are TGTGCCATCCTGAAGGGGTTGAATGGCGGGGAGCTGTTTTTT. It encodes CAILKGLNGGELFF.

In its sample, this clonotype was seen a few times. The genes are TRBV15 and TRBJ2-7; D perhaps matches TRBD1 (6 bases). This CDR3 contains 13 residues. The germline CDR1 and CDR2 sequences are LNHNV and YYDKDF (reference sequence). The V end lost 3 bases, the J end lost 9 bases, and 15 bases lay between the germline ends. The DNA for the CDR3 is TGTGCCACCAGCAGCCGGGTACAGGGTCGGCAGTACTTC. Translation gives CATSSRVQGRQYF.

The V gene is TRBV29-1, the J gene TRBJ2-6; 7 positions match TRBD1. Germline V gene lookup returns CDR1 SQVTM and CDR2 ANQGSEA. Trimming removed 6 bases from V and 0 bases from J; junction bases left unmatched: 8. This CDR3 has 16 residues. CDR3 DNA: TGCAGCGTACTAGACAGGGACAGCTCTGGGGCCAACGTCCTGACTTTC. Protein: CSVLDRDSSGANVLTF.

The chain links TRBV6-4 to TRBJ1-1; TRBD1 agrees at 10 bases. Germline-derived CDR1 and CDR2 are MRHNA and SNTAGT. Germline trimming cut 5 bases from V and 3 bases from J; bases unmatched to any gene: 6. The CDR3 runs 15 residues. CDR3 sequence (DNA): TGTGCCAGCAGTCTGGTAGGGACAGGGGACACTGAAGCTTTCTTT. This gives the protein CASSLVGTGDTEAFF.

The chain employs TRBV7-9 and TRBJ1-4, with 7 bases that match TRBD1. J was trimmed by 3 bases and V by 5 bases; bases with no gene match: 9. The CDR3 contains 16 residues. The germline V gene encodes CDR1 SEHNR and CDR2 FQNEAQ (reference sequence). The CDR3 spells CASSQQGVGANEKLFF. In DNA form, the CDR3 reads TGTGCCAGCAGCCAGCAGGGGGTGGGAGCTAATGAAAAACTGTTTTTT.

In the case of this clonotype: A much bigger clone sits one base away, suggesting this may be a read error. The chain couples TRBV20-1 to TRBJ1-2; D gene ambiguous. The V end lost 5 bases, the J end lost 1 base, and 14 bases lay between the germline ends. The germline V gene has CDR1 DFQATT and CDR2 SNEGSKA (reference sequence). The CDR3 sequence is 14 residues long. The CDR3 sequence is CSAQTGNINYGYTF. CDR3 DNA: TGCAGTGCTCAAACCGGGAACATTAACTATGGCTACACCTTC.

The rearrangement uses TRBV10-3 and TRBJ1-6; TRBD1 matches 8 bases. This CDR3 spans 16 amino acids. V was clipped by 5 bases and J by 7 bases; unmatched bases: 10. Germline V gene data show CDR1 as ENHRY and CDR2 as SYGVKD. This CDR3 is CAISLTGGKGNSPLHF. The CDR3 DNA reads TGTGCCATCAGTTTAACAGGGGGAAAGGGGAATTCACCCCTCCACTTT.

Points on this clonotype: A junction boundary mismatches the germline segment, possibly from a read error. The CDR3 region is CATQTSGSAGEVFF. The CDR3 DNA reads as TGTGCCACGCAGACTAGCGGGAGTGCCGGGGAGGTGTTTTTT. J is TRBJ2-2 and V is TRBV10-3, with TRBD2 matching 12 bases. The CDR3 loop spans 14 amino acids. Germline V CDR1 and CDR2: ENHRY, SYGVKD.